The 18 T cell receptor beta chains given below trace back to one sample, sequenced in a study of blood T cell repertoires in COVID-19. Sequenced by immunoSEQ multiplex PCR; TCRdb stores in-frame clones only, minus some. This sample has almost 200,000 clones, with around 79% found just once. The sequencing input was peripheral blood. These receptors came from a woman aged 40 to 50 with COVID-19, enrolled during active disease.

The J gene is TRBJ1-3, the V gene TRBV19, with 9 bases fitting TRBD1. After removal of 7 bases from V and 6 bases from J, the junction contained 7 bases not matched to a gene. The germline V gene encodes CDR1 LNHDA and CDR2 SQIVND (reference sequence). The CDR3 totals 14 residues. CDR3 sequence (DNA): TGTGCCAGTAACACGGGACAGGGTGAAAACACCATATATTTT. The encoded protein is CASNTGQGENTIYF.

The V call is TRBV30, the J call TRBJ2-1; 9 bases map to TRBD1. V lost 8 bases and J lost 0; bases outside the gene matches: 5. CDR3 length equals 14 residues. Germline loops: CDR1 GTSNPN, CDR2 SVGIG (reference sequence). The CDR3, as DNA: TGTGCCCGGACAGGGGACAGCTCCTACAATGAGCAGTTCTTC. Protein sequence: CARTGDSSYNEQFF.

The chain combines TRBV2 with TRBJ2-1, with a weak D call TRBD2 (5 bases). Trimming left V 6 bases short and J 7 bases short, with 13 bases between. The V gene's germline CDR1 is SNHLY and CDR2 FYNNEI. This CDR3 has 13 residues. The CDR3 loop reads CASRGGLYNEQFF. CDR3 sequence (DNA): TGTGCCAGCAGAGGAGGTCTTTATAATGAGCAGTTCTTC.

The V gene is TRBV5-1, the J gene TRBJ2-7; maybe TRBD2 (7 bases). The germline V gene has CDR1 SGHRS and CDR2 YFSETQ. The CDR3 length is 15 residues. V was shortened by 1 base and J by 3 bases, with 14 bases between the two germline ends. CDR3 DNA: TGCGCCAGCAGCTTGAGTGGGGGGGCCGTCTACGAGCAGTACTTC. Its protein product is CASSLSGGAVYEQYF. The full variable domain, rest sourced from reference TRBV5-1 and TRBJ2-7, is KAGVTQTPRYLIKTRGQQVTLSCSPISGHRSVSWYQQTPGQGLQFLFEYFSETQRNKGNFPGRFSGRQFSNSRSEMNVSTLELGDSALYLCASSLSGGAVYEQYFGPGTRLTVT.

The rearrangement joins TRBV7-2 to TRBJ1-3; a weak D match, TRBD1 (5 bases). Germline values: CDR1 SGHTA, CDR2 FQGNSA. The V end was cut by 2 bases, the J end by 0 bases, with 11 bases between. The CDR3 is 16 amino acids. The CDR3 loop reads CASSLRGVRSGNTIYF. Here the CDR3 DNA reads TGTGCCAGCAGCTTAAGGGGTGTCCGCTCTGGAAACACCATATATTTT.

The chain carries TRBV3-1 (or the pseudogene TRBV3-2) and TRBJ1-1; D might be TRBD1 (5 bases). CDR3 length: 17 amino acids. Trimming took off 0 bases at V and 6 bases at J, with 20 bases between the two ends. Germline lookup yields CDR1 LGHDT and CDR2 YNNKEL (reference sequence). CDR3 sequence (DNA): TGTGCCAGCAGCCAAGATGAAATAGGGGCGCGGGACCCTGAAGCTTTCTTT. It codes for CASSQDEIGARDPEAFF.

This sequence joins TRBV19 and TRBJ2-1; 9 nucleotides align to TRBD1. V was clipped by 8 bases and J by 7 bases; unmatched bases: 12. This CDR3 contains 15 residues. Per the germline V gene, CDR1 is LNHDA and CDR2 is SQIVND (reference sequence). The CDR3 spells CASARYGTGSNEQFF. CDR3 DNA: TGTGCCAGTGCCCGTTACGGGACAGGGTCGAATGAGCAGTTCTTC.

This clone was observed once. The CDR3 loop reads CASSRASYGYTF. CDR3 nucleotides: TGTGCCAGCAGCCGAGCCTCCTATGGCTACACCTTC. J is TRBJ1-2 and V is TRBV7-9; D unclear. Germline V gives CDR1 SEHNR, CDR2 FQNEAQ (reference sequence). The CDR3 length is 12 residues. The V gene lost 5 bases and the J gene lost 4 bases, with 8 bases spanning the gap.

The chain has TRBV7-2 and TRBJ2-3; D is possibly TRBD2 (5 bases). CDR3 length equals 14 residues. From germline, CDR1 is SGHTA and CDR2 FQGNSA. With 5 bases removed from V and 1 base from J, the gap between germline ends came to 10 bases. CDR3 sequence: CASSVGLGTDTQYF. CDR3 DNA sequence: TGTGCCAGCAGCGTAGGACTTGGCACAGATACGCAGTATTTT.

The gene calls are TRBV5-1 and TRBJ1-1, with TRBD1 as a possible D gene (6 bases). There are 14 residues in the CDR3. Germline assignment: CDR1 SGHRS and CDR2 YFSETQ. V was trimmed by 4 bases and J by 1 base, leaving 11 bases between them. CDR3 coding DNA: TGCGCCAGCAGCATACAGGGCCCGAACACTGAAGCTTTCTTT. Amino acid sequence: CASSIQGPNTEAFF. The whole variable domain, filled in from reference TRBV5-1 and TRBJ1-1, reads KAGVTQTPRYLIKTRGQQVTLSCSPISGHRSVSWYQQTPGQGLQFLFEYFSETQRNKGNFPGRFSGRQFSNSRSEMNVSTLELGDSALYLCASSIQGPNTEAFFGQGTRLTVV.

This rearrangement joins TRBV27 to TRBJ1-3; D is ambiguous. With 0 bases removed from V and 4 bases from J, the gap between germline ends came to 4 bases. This CDR3 is built from 13 residues. The germline gives CDR1 MNHEY, CDR2 SMNVEV (reference sequence). CDR3 sequence (DNA): TGTGCCAGCAGTTTATCGGGCGGAAACACCATATATTTT. Encoded protein: CASSLSGGNTIYF.

This clone showed up just a few times. The chain uses TRBV5-1 and TRBJ2-7; TRBD2 agrees at 9 bases. Germline V gene lookup returns CDR1 SGHRS and CDR2 YFSETQ. Unmatched junction bases numbered 9, after V lost 4 bases and J lost 4 bases. This CDR3 is 15 amino acids long. In DNA, the CDR3 is TGCGCCAGCAGCCCGGGACTAGCTATAGAGTACGAGCAGTACTTC. Protein sequence: CASSPGLAIEYEQYF.

The V gene is TRBV3-1 (or the pseudogene TRBV3-2), the J gene TRBJ2-3; 7 bases line up with TRBD2. Unmatched junction bases numbered 6, after V lost 0 bases and J lost 3 bases. The CDR3 is 16 residues long. Germline CDR1 is LGHDT and CDR2 is YNNKEL (reference sequence). CDR3 bases: TGTGCCAGCAGCCAAGATCGCGGGAGTGGAACAGATACGCAGTATTTT. This encodes CASSQDRGSGTDTQYF.

This chain connects TRBV6-5 to TRBJ1-3; 11 nucleotides agree with TRBD1. Trimming cost V 9 bases and J 4 bases; bases outside gene matches: 8. The CDR3 length is 15 residues. CDR1 and CDR2 (germline): MNHEY, SVGAGI. The CDR3 DNA reads as TGTGCCAGAGCTCGGGACAGGGGGTTAGGAAACACCATATATTTT. This sequence encodes CARARDRGLGNTIYF.

V usage is TRBV3-1 (or the pseudogene TRBV3-2) and J usage is TRBJ2-3; D remains unclear. The CDR3 is 14 residues long. V was shortened by 7 bases and J by 0 bases, with 11 bases between the two germline ends. CDR1 LGHDT and CDR2 YNNKEL come from the germline V gene (reference sequence). The CDR3 protein is CASNPSVSTDTQYF. The CDR3, as DNA: TGTGCCAGCAATCCGTCAGTTAGCACAGATACGCAGTATTTT.

This clone was found a few times. This rearrangement joins TRBV11-2 to TRBJ2-7; 8 positions agree with TRBD2. The CDR3 loop spans 15 amino acids. Trimming cost V 2 bases and J 2 bases; bases outside gene matches: 5. The germline gives CDR1 SGHAT, CDR2 FQNNGV. The CDR3 DNA follows: TGTGCCAGCAGCTTAAGCGGGAGTTCCACCTACGAGCAGTACTTC. Encoded protein: CASSLSGSSTYEQYF.

The chain recombines TRBV7-6 with TRBJ2-2, with 8 bases matching TRBD1. CDR3 length equals 16 residues. After removal of 5 bases from V and 1 base from J, the junction contained 6 bases not matched to a gene. The germline gives CDR1 SGHVS, CDR2 FNYEAQ. The CDR3 loop reads CASSTDRGRNTGELFF. CDR3 nucleotide sequence: TGTGCCAGCAGCACAGACAGGGGTAGGAACACCGGGGAGCTGTTTTTT. The full variable domain, in which reference TRBV7-6 and TRBJ2-2 provide the parts outside the CDR3, is GAGVSQSPRYKVTKRGQDVALRCDPISGHVSLYWYRQALGQGPEFLTYFNYEAQQDKSGLPNDRFSAERPEGSISTLTIQRTEQRDSAMYRCASSTDRGRNTGELFFGEGSRLTVL.

CDR3 protein: CASSFGLTRYEQYF. In DNA, the CDR3 is TGTGCCAGCAGCTTCGGACTAACGCGCTACGAGCAGTACTTC. This chain uses TRBV11-2 with TRBJ2-7; tentative D call: TRBD2 (6 bases). The CDR3 has 14 residues. The V end was cut by 3 bases, the J end by 3 bases, with 12 bases between. The germline gives CDR1 SGHAT, CDR2 FQNNGV. The variable domain in full, with the rest retrieved from reference TRBV11-2 and TRBJ2-7, is EAGVAQSPRYKIIEKRQSVAFWCNPISGHATLYWYQQILGQGPKLLIQFQNNGVVDDSQLPKDRFSAERLKGVDSTLKIQPAKLEDSAVYLCASSFGLTRYEQYFGPGTRLTVT.